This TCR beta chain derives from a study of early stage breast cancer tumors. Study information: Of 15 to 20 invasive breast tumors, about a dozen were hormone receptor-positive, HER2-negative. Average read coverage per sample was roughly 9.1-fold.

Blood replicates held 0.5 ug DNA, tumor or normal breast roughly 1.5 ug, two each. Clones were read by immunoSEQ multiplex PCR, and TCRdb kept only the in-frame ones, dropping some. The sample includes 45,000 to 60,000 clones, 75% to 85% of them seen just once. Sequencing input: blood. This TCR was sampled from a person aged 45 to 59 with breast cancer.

The CDR3 DNA reads as TGTGCCAGCGCACAGGGAAACTACGAGCAGTACTTC. Residues: CASAQGNYEQYF. The chain has TRBV28 and TRBJ2-7; a weak D match, TRBD1 (6 bases). CDR1 is MDHEN and CDR2 is SYDVKM in the germline V gene. The CDR3 runs to 12 residues. V was shortened by 8 bases and J by 3 bases, with 11 bases between the two germline ends.